Listed here are 28 T cell receptor beta chains from one sample, sequenced in a study of T cell responses to AZD1222 COVID-19 vaccine. Assay used: immunoSEQ multiplex PCR; TCRdb lists only in-frame clones, some missing. This sample has roughly 100,000 clones, with about 88% found just once. The input for sequencing was peripheral blood, taken on day 0 of AZD1222 vaccination. The origin of the receptors is an adult in good health.

The chain carries TRBV13 and TRBJ1-5; 8 positions match TRBD1. The germline V gene encodes CDR1 PRHDT and CDR2 FYEKMQ (reference sequence). The V and J ends lost 5 bases and 9 bases, in that order; junction bases with no gene match: 6. The CDR3 length is 13 residues. CDR3 DNA sequence: TGTGCCAGCAGCCCAGGACAGGGCGGGCCCCAGCATTTT. Translation: CASSPGQGGPQHF.

CDR3 in amino acids: CASRLAGGPDEQYF. The CDR3 bases are TGTGCCAGCAGACTAGCGGGAGGGCCGGACGAGCAGTACTTC. The chain uses TRBV2 and TRBJ2-7; 13 bases line up with TRBD2. CDR3 size: 14 residues. The ends lost 6 bases at V and 5 bases at J; junction bases unmatched: 4. Germline V gene data show CDR1 as SNHLY and CDR2 as FYNNEI.

The chain recombines TRBV3-1 (or the pseudogene TRBV3-2) with TRBJ2-1; weak D call: TRBD2 (6 bases). The CDR3 runs 15 residues. V was shortened by 2 bases and J by 6 bases, with 14 bases between the two germline ends. Germline CDR1 and CDR2: LGHDT and YNNKEL (reference sequence). CDR3 nucleotide sequence: TGTGCCAGCAGCCAAAACCCGGGACTTGGCAATGAGCAGTTCTTC. This sequence encodes CASSQNPGLGNEQFF.

In DNA, the CDR3 is TGTGCCATCAGTGAGAGGGACAATGGCTACACCTTC. It translates to CAISERDNGYTF. The J gene is TRBJ1-2, the V gene TRBV10-3; D perhaps matches TRBD1 (6 bases). Deletions cut 2 bases from V and 6 bases from J, with 7 bases between. CDR3 length: 12 amino acids. Per germline, CDR1 ENHRY and CDR2 SYGVKD.

The chain is built from TRBV7-9 and TRBJ1-2; tentatively, D is TRBD1 (6 bases). Germline assignment: CDR1 SEHNR and CDR2 FQNEAQ (reference sequence). This CDR3 spans 13 amino acids. V was clipped by 4 bases and J by 8 bases, with 14 bases between them. The CDR3: CASSSLGGGGYTF. The CDR3 DNA follows: TGTGCCAGCAGCTCCCTGGGGGGGGGCGGCTACACCTTC.

The chain joins TRBV11-1 to TRBJ1-1; D ambiguous. Germline CDR1 is SGHAT and CDR2 is FQDESV (reference sequence). The CDR3 is 15 amino acids. V lost 1 base and J 1 base, leaving 10 bases between the germline ends. The CDR3 spells CASSLEVSENTEAFF. CDR3 DNA sequence: TGTGCCAGCAGCTTAGAAGTTTCGGAGAACACTGAAGCTTTCTTT.

The genes are TRBV2 and TRBJ1-5, with D perhaps TRBD1 (5 bases). The length of the CDR3 is 14 residues. Looked up from germline, CDR1 is SNHLY and CDR2 is FYNNEI. Trimming removed 3 bases at V and 2 bases at J, with 8 bases between. This CDR3 reads CASSDLGGNQPQHF. The CDR3 DNA follows: TGTGCCAGCAGTGACCTAGGGGGCAATCAGCCCCAGCATTTT.

The chain is built from TRBV18 and TRBJ1-4; D is undetermined. This CDR3 region has 13 residues. CDR1 and CDR2 (germline): KGHSH, LQKENI. V lost 2 bases and J 7 bases, leaving 8 bases between the germline ends. CDR3 in DNA: TGTGCCAGCTCACCAGGGAGGGTTGAAAAACTGTTTTTT. Protein: CASSPGRVEKLFF.

This chain uses TRBV29-1 with TRBJ1-4; maybe TRBD1 (5 bases). Germline V gene sequence: CDR1 SQVTM, CDR2 ANQGSEA. The CDR3 is made up of 12 amino acids. V lost 6 bases to trimming and J lost 4 bases, with 9 bases between them. CDR3 nucleotide sequence: TGCAGCGTGGGGCCAGTTAATGAAAAACTGTTTTTT. Its protein product is CSVGPVNEKLFF.

The rearrangement links TRBV11-1 to TRBJ2-2, with 10 positions matching TRBD2. After removal of 3 bases from V and 5 bases from J, the junction contained 0 bases not matched to a gene. The CDR3 consists of 14 residues. Germline assignment: CDR1 SGHAT and CDR2 FQDESV (reference sequence). CDR3 in DNA: TGTGCCAGCAGCTTTAGCGGGAGGACCGGGGAGCTGTTTTTT. This encodes CASSFSGRTGELFF.

The count of this clone is one. The rearrangement links TRBV28 to TRBJ2-1; the D call may be TRBD1 or TRBD2 (5 bases each). V was clipped by 3 bases and J by 9 bases, with 9 bases between them. This CDR3 has 12 amino acids. Germline loops: CDR1 MDHEN, CDR2 SYDVKM. CDR3 in DNA: TGTGCCAGCAGTTTGAGGGGTACTGAGCAGTTCTTC. This encodes CASSLRGTEQFF.

The chain links TRBV28 to TRBJ1-6; maybe TRBD1 (6 bases). V gave up 2 bases and J gave up 5 bases, with 7 bases separating them. The CDR3 has 14 residues. Germline CDR1 reads MDHEN; CDR2 reads SYDVKM. The CDR3 reads CASSLTGNNSPLHF. CDR3 nucleotides: TGTGCCAGCAGTTTAACAGGGAATAATTCACCCCTCCACTTT.

The chain combines TRBV28 with TRBJ2-3; 8 nucleotides align to TRBD1. This CDR3 comprises 12 residues. V was clipped by 6 bases and J by 9 bases; unmatched bases: 5. CDR1 is MDHEN, CDR2 SYDVKM, per germline. The CDR3, as DNA: TGTGCCAGCAGCCAACAGGGGGAAACGCAGTATTTT. Protein product: CASSQQGETQYF.

The chain's CDR3 is CASSLGYEAFF. The DNA of the CDR3 is TGCGCCAGCAGCTTGGGTTACGAAGCTTTCTTT. V is TRBV5-1 and J is TRBJ1-1; D remains ambiguous. The CDR3 is 11 amino acids. Looked up from germline, CDR1 is SGHRS and CDR2 is YFSETQ. Between the trimmed V and J ends, which lost 0 bases and 8 bases, there was a span of 5 bases.

The CDR3 bases are TGTGCCAGCAGCTTAGTAGCTAGCGGGTTAGCCAAAAACATTCAGTACTTC. Residues: CASSLVASGLAKNIQYF. The genes are TRBV7-2 and TRBJ2-4, with 8 bases identical to TRBD2. The CDR3 has 17 amino acids. Germline CDR1 is SGHTA and CDR2 is FQGNSA. The junction had 5 bases not matched to a gene; V was cut back by 1 base and J by 0 bases. The complete variable domain, with remaining parts taken from reference TRBV7-2 and TRBJ2-4, reads GAGVSQSPSNKVTEKGKDVELRCDPISGHTALYWYRQSLGQGLEFLIYFQGNSAPDKSGLPSDRFSAERTGGSVSTLTIQRTQQEDSAVYLCASSLVASGLAKNIQYFGAGTRLSVL.

The chain uses TRBV19 and TRBJ1-1; 9 positions match TRBD1. CDR1 is LNHDA and CDR2 is SQIVND in the germline V gene (reference sequence). The V gene end was trimmed by 3 bases and the J gene end by 5 bases; junction bases not matched to a gene: 7. CDR3 size: 15 residues. The CDR3 sequence: CASSIPGQGKTEAFF. The CDR3 nucleotides read TGTGCCAGTAGTATTCCGGGACAGGGTAAGACTGAAGCTTTCTTT.

The count of this clone is one. The V gene is TRBV9, the J gene TRBJ1-4; D not certain. This CDR3 is built from 14 residues. Trimming stripped 4 bases from V and 5 bases from J, with 12 bases between. Germline V gene data show CDR1 as SGDLS and CDR2 as YYNGEE. CDR3 sequence reads: CASSPQTINEKLFF. CDR3 nucleotide sequence: TGTGCCAGCAGCCCGCAGACGATAAATGAAAAACTGTTTTTT.

CDR3 nucleotides: TGTGCCAGCAGTCCCGACAGTTCCCGGGGGAACACCATATATTTT. Its translation is CASSPDSSRGNTIYF. The V call is TRBV9, the J call TRBJ1-3; tentative D call: TRBD1 (5 bases). This CDR3 has 15 amino acids. Trimming removed 5 bases from V and 7 bases from J, with 19 bases in between. The germline gives CDR1 SGDLS, CDR2 YYNGEE.

This chain links TRBV23-1 with TRBJ2-2; possibly TRBD2 for D (6 bases). TRBV23-1 is classed as an ORF, of uncertain function. Deletions cut 4 bases from V and 7 bases from J, with 22 bases between. The CDR3 runs 17 residues. The CDR3 protein is CASSPPYGGIEVGELFF. CDR3 nucleotides: TGCGCCAGCAGTCCCCCGTATGGAGGGATAGAGGTCGGGGAGCTGTTTTTT.

The CDR3 sequence is CASSDLRTGGNEKLFF. The DNA of the CDR3 is TGTGCCAGCAGTGACTTACGGACGGGGGGTAATGAAAAACTGTTTTTT. This sequence joins TRBV2 and TRBJ1-4; D may be TRBD1 (5 bases). Germline V lookup: CDR1 SNHLY, CDR2 FYNNEI. The CDR3 spans 16 residues. Deletions cut 3 bases from V and 4 bases from J, with 15 bases between. Full variable domain (missing parts from reference TRBV2 and TRBJ1-4): EPEVTQTPSHQVTQMGQEVILRCVPISNHLYFYWYRQILGQKVEFLVSFYNNEISEKSEIFDDQFSVERPDGSNFTLKIRSTKLEDSAMYFCASSDLRTGGNEKLFFGSGTQLSVL.

V and J are TRBV9 and TRBJ1-1; no firm D call. The CDR3 loop spans 15 amino acids. Per the germline V gene, CDR1 is SGDLS and CDR2 is YYNGEE. V shed 0 bases and J shed 0 bases, with 9 bases lying between them. This chain's CDR3 is CASSVDRVMNTEAFF. For the CDR3, the DNA is TGTGCCAGCAGCGTAGATAGGGTTATGAACACTGAAGCTTTCTTT.

About this clone: The junction departs from germline at one end; a sequencing error may be responsible. The chain recombines TRBV18 with TRBJ1-2; TRBD1 agrees at 8 bases. The CDR3 contains 14 residues. The germline CDR1 and CDR2 sequences are KGHSH and LQKENI. The CDR3 is CAGSPGQEIYGYTF. CDR3 bases: TGTGCCGGCTCACCGGGACAGGAAATCTATGGCTACACCTTC. The whole variable domain, filled in from reference TRBV18 and TRBJ1-2, reads NAGVMQNPRHLVRRRGQEARLRCSPMKGHSHVYWYRQLPEEGLKFMVYLQKENIIDESGMPKERFSAEFPKEGPSILRIQQVVRGDSAAYFCAGSPGQEIYGYTFGSGTRLTVV.

The chain is built from TRBV29-1 and TRBJ1-3; TRBD1 matches at 7 bases. CDR3 length: 14 residues. The germline gives CDR1 SQVTM, CDR2 ANQGSEA. The CDR3 region is CTVVEGASGNTIYF. The CDR3 bases are TGCACCGTGGTGGAGGGGGCTTCTGGAAACACCATATATTTT. Looking up the rest from reference TRBV29-1 and TRBJ1-3 gives the full variable domain: SAVISQKPSRDICQRGTSLTIQCQVDSQVTMMFWYRQQPGQSLTLIATANQGSEATYESGFVIDKFPISRPNLTFSTLTVSNMSPEDSSIYLCTVVEGASGNTIYFGEGSWLTVV.

The rearrangement uses TRBV29-1 and TRBJ2-5, with 8 bases matching TRBD2. The CDR3 totals 13 residues. Looked up from germline, CDR1 is SQVTM and CDR2 is ANQGSEA. V shed 6 bases, J shed 5 bases, and the junction held 8 bases outside the gene matches. The DNA for the CDR3 is TGCAGCGTAAGCGGGGGAGGAGGGGAGACCCAGTACTTC. Amino acids: CSVSGGGGETQYF. Using reference TRBV29-1 and TRBJ2-5 for the parts outside the CDR3, the full variable domain is SAVISQKPSRDICQRGTSLTIQCQVDSQVTMMFWYRQQPGQSLTLIATANQGSEATYESGFVIDKFPISRPNLTFSTLTVSNMSPEDSSIYLCSVSGGGGETQYFGPGTRLLVL.

The V and J genes are TRBV18 and TRBJ1-5, with 9 positions matching TRBD1. This CDR3 spans 16 amino acids. Germline trimming cut 2 bases from V and 8 bases from J; bases unmatched to any gene: 10. The germline V gene has CDR1 KGHSH and CDR2 LQKENI. CDR3 amino acids: CASSPRRGQGTEPQHF. The CDR3 DNA is TGTGCCAGCTCACCAAGGCGAGGACAGGGGACTGAGCCCCAGCATTTT.

The CDR3 nucleotides read TGTGCCAGTAAAAAGGAGGGACTTACTAACACCGGGGAGCTGTTTTTT. As protein: CASKKEGLTNTGELFF. J is TRBJ2-2 and V is TRBV19, with D perhaps matching TRBD2 (6 bases). Germline V gives CDR1 LNHDA, CDR2 SQIVND (reference sequence). The V gene lost 7 bases and the J gene lost 2 bases, with 17 bases spanning the gap. The CDR3 sequence is 16 residues long.

J is TRBJ1-5 and V is TRBV20-1; TRBD1 matches at 7 bases. The CDR3 spans 14 residues. Germline V gives CDR1 DFQATT, CDR2 SNEGSKA (reference sequence). Trimming took 3 bases from V and 6 from J; bases not matched to a gene: 8. This chain's CDR3 is CSASQGVLGQPQHF. Here the CDR3 DNA reads TGCAGTGCTAGTCAGGGGGTTTTAGGTCAGCCCCAGCATTTT.

The gene calls are TRBV15 and TRBJ1-2; 9 positions match TRBD1. The germline V gene encodes CDR1 LNHNV and CDR2 YYDKDF (reference sequence). The V gene end was trimmed by 4 bases and the J gene end by 7 bases; junction bases not matched to a gene: 7. The CDR3 totals 14 residues. CDR3 amino acids: CATSTRVQGAGYTF. CDR3 coding DNA: TGTGCCACCAGCACTAGGGTACAGGGGGCTGGCTACACCTTC. The whole variable domain, filled in from reference TRBV15 and TRBJ1-2, reads DAMVIQNPRYQVTQFGKPVTLSCSQTLNHNVMYWYQQKSSQAPKLLFHYYDKDFNNEADTPDNFQSRRPNTSFCFLDIRSPGLGDTAMYLCATSTRVQGAGYTFGSGTRLTVV.